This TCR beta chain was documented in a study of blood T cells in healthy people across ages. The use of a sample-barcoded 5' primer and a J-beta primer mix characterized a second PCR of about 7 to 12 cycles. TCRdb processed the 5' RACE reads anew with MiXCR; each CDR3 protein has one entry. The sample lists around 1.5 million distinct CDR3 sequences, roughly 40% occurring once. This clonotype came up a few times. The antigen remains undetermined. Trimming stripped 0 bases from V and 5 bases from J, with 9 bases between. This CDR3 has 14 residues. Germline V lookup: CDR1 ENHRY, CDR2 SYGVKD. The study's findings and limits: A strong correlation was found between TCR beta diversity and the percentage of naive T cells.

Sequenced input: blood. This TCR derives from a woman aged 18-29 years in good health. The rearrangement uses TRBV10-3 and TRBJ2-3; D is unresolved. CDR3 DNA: TGTGCCATCAGTGAGTCTATAGCTCAAGATACGCAGTATTTT. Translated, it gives CAISESIAQDTQYF.